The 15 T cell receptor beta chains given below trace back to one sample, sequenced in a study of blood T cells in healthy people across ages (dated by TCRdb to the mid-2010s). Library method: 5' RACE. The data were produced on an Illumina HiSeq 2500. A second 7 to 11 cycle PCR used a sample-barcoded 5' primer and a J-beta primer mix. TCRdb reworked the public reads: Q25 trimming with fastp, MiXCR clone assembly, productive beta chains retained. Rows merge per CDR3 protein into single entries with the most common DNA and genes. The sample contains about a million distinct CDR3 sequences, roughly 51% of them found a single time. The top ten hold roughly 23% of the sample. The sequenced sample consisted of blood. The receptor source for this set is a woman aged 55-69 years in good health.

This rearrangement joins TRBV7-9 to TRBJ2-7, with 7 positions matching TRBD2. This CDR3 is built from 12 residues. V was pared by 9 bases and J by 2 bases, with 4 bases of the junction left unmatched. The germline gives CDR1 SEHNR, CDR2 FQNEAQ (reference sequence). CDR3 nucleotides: TGTGCCAGTGCCGGGAGGACCTACGAGCAGTACTTC. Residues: CASAGRTYEQYF.

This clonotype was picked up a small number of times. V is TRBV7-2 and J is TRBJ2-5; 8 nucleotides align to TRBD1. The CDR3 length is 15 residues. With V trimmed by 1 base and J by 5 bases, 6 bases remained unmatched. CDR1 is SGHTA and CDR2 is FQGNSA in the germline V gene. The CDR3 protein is CASSLVWDRMETQYF. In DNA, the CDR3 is TGTGCCAGCAGCTTAGTATGGGACAGGATGGAGACCCAGTACTTC.

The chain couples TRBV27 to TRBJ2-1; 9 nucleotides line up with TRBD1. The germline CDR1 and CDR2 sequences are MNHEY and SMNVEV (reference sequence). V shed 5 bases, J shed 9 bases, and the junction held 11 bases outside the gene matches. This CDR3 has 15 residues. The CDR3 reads CASSGRTGAFTEQFF. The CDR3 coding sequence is TGTGCCAGCAGTGGCAGGACAGGGGCTTTTACTGAGCAGTTCTTC.

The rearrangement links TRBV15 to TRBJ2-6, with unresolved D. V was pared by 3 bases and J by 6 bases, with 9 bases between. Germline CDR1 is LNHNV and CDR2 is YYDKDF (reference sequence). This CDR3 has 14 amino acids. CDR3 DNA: TGTGCCACCAGCAGCACGAAAACGGCCAACGTCCTGACTTTC. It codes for CATSSTKTANVLTF.

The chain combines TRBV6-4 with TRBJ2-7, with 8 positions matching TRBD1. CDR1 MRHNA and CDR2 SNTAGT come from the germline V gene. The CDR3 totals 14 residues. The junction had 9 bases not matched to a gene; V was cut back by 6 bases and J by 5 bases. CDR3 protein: CASSGRQGPHEQYF. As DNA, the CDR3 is TGTGCCAGCAGCGGCAGACAGGGGCCCCACGAGCAGTACTTC.

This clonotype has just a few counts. CDR3 coding DNA: TGCAGTGCTAACGGAGCCAGAGGTGGTGAGCAGTTCTTC. It translates to CSANGARGGEQFF. The J gene is TRBJ2-1, the V gene TRBV20-1; D unresolved. There are 13 residues in the CDR3. Germline V gene data show CDR1 as DFQATT and CDR2 as SNEGSKA (reference sequence). The V end lost 4 bases, the J end lost 9 bases, and 16 bases lay between the germline ends.

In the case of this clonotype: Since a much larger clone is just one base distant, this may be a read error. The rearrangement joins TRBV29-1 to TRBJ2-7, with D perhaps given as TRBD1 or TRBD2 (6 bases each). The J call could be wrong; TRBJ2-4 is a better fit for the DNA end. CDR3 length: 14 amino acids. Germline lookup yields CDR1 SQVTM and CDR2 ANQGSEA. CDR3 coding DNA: TGCAGCGTGGCCCGGGGGCAGGCCAAAAACATTCAGTACTTC. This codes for CSVARGQAKNIQYF.

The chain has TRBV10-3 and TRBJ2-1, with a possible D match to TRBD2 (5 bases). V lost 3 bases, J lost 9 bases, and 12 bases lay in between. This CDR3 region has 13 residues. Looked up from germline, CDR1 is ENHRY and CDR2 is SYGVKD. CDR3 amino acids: CAISDSPRGEQFF. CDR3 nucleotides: TGTGCCATCAGTGATTCCCCCCGGGGTGAGCAGTTCTTC.

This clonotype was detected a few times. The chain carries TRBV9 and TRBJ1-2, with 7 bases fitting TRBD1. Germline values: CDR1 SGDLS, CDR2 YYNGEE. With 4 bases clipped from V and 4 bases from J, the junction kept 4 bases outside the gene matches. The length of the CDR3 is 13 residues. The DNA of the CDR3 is TGTGCCAGCAGCCATTGGGACAGCTATGGCTACACCTTC. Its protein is CASSHWDSYGYTF.

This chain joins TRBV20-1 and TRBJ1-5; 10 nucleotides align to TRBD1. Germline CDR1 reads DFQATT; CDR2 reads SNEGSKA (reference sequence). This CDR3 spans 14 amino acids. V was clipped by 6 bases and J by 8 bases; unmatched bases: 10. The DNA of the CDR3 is TGCAGTGCACGAAGCGGGACAGGGGAAAAGCCCCAGCATTTT. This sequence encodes CSARSGTGEKPQHF.

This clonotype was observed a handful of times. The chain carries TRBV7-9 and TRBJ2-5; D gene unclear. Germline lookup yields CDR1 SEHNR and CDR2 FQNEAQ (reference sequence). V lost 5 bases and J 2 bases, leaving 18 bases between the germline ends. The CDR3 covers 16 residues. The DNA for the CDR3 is TGTGCCAGCAGCAGACCCTCTAGGTCAACTCAAGAGACCCAGTACTTC. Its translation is CASSRPSRSTQETQYF.

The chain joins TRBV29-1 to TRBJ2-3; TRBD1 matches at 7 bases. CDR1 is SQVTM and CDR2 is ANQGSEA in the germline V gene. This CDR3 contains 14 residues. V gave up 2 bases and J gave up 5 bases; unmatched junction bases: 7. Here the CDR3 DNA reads TGCAGCGTTGAACTGTTTCAGGGGGAAGATACGCAGTATTTT. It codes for CSVELFQGEDTQYF.

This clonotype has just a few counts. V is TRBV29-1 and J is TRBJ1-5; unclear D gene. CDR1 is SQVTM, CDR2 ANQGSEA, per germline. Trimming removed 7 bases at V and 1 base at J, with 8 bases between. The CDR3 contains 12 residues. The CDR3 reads CSATWSNQPQHF. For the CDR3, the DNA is TGCAGCGCCACGTGGAGCAATCAGCCCCAGCATTTT.

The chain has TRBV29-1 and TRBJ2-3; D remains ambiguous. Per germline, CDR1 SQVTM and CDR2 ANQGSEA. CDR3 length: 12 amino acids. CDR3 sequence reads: CSLRPSTDTQYF. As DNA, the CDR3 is TGCAGTTTGCGGCCTAGCACAGATACGCAGTATTTT.

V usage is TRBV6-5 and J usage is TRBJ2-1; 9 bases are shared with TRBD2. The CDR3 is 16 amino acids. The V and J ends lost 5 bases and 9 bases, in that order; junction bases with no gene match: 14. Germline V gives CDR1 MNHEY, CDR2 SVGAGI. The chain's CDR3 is CASSKLLAGVAREQFF. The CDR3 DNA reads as TGTGCCAGCAGTAAACTTTTAGCGGGAGTTGCCCGTGAGCAGTTCTTC.